This TCR beta chain was identified during a study of CD8 T cells in Susac syndrome. TEMRA cells were enriched by FACS, and CD4+ and CD8+ T cells were negatively isolated. V was shortened by 6 bases and J by 9 bases, with 24 bases between the two germline ends. Germline CDR1 LNHDA, CDR2 SQIVND (reference sequence). This CDR3 has 16 amino acids. It was with random hexamers that about 0.45 to 1 ug RNA was reverse transcribed. Multiplex PCR with immunoSEQ amplified the TCR beta CDR3 across 54 Vbeta and 13 Jbeta. TCRdb analysed the immunoSEQ multiplex PCR reads with MiXCR anew, one entry per CDR3 protein. The profile shows approximately 74,000 distinct CDR3 sequences, 85% to 95% of them singletons. Broader study findings: The CD4+ T cell repertoires of Susac syndrome were found to show no clonal expansion.

Comment on this clonotype: Its antigen is not identified.

This TCR was recovered from a human donor with Susac syndrome. Sequencing was carried out using CD4+ T cells from PBMCs. The chain links TRBV19 to TRBJ1-5, with D hard to call. The CDR3 sequence: CASSLRSQTSGRPQHF. In DNA form, the CDR3 reads TGTGCCAGTAGCCTCCGGAGTCAGACTTCGGGTCGGCCCCAGCATTTT.